These 29 T cell receptor beta chains came from one sample sequenced in a study of spatial heterogeneity in lung cancer. Time point of the sample: sample taken at primary tumor resection. TCRdb reprocessed the 5' RACE reads with MiXCR, giving one entry per CDR3 protein. The sample includes tens of thousands of distinct CDR3 sequences, 3% to 3.5% of them seen just once. This material consisted of normal lung tissue next to the tumor, taken at surgery. The receptors stem from a male donor with early-stage non-small cell lung cancer.

At least ten counts were recorded for this clonotype. The rearrangement links TRBV6-2 or TRBV6-3 to TRBJ1-3, with a possible D match to TRBD1 (6 bases). This CDR3 has 14 amino acids. Germline V lookup: CDR1 MNHEY, CDR2 SVGEGT. Deletions cut 2 bases from V and 1 base from J, with 6 bases between. In DNA form, the CDR3 reads TGTGCCAGCAGTTACACAGGGTCTGGAAACACCATATATTTT. Protein product: CASSYTGSGNTIYF.

Written as DNA, the CDR3 is TGTGCCAGCAGTTTGTCTAGCGGGGGGTCCGGGGAGCTGTTTTTT. Its protein product is CASSLSSGGSGELFF. The rearrangement joins TRBV12-3 or TRBV12-4 to TRBJ2-2, with 11 bases matching TRBD2. With V trimmed by 3 bases and J by 6 bases, 3 bases remained unmatched. The CDR3 spans 15 residues.

Ten or more counts support this clonotype. The chain recombines TRBV28 with TRBJ2-1; D is unclear. This CDR3 has 14 residues. Germline V gene data show CDR1 as MDHEN and CDR2 as SYDVKM. The ends were cut back, 3 bases at V and 6 bases at J, with 12 bases in the middle. The CDR3 protein is CASSFSYTPNEQFF. The CDR3 nucleotides read TGTGCCAGCAGTTTTTCTTACACCCCCAATGAGCAGTTCTTC.

This clonotype was detected ten times or more. This chain links TRBV20-1 with TRBJ1-1, with unresolved D. V was clipped by 5 bases and J by 1 base, with 2 bases between them. Germline V gene data show CDR1 as DFQATT and CDR2 as SNEGSKA (reference sequence). The CDR3 is 10 residues long. CDR3 bases: TGCAGTGCTGCGAACACTGAAGCTTTCTTT. This gives the protein CSAANTEAFF.

The chain carries TRBV5-6 and TRBJ1-2, with 7 bases aligning to TRBD1. The germline V gene has CDR1 SGHDT and CDR2 YYEEEE. After removal of 2 bases from V and 8 bases from J, the junction contained 3 bases not matched to a gene. The CDR3 loop spans 12 amino acids. The chain's CDR3 is CASSFVTGGYTF. CDR3 sequence (DNA): TGTGCCAGCAGCTTTGTGACAGGGGGCTACACCTTC.

This clonotype was seen repeatedly, ten times or more. The chain is built from TRBV20-1 and TRBJ1-1; the D gene is possibly TRBD1 (6 bases). The V gene lost 6 bases and the J gene lost 5 bases, with 16 bases spanning the gap. The CDR3 consists of 13 residues. CDR1 is DFQATT, CDR2 SNEGSKA, per germline (reference sequence). The CDR3 bases are TGCAGTGCCGAAACAGGGTTGGATACTGAAGCTTTCTTT. Translation: CSAETGLDTEAFF.

In this sample, this clonotype turned up many times. This chain connects TRBV20-1 to TRBJ2-3, with TRBD2 matching 11 bases. V gave up 5 bases and J gave up 2 bases; unmatched junction bases: 6. Germline CDR1 is DFQATT and CDR2 is SNEGSKA (reference sequence). The length of the CDR3 is 15 residues. The chain's CDR3 is CSAPVAGGPTDTQYF. The CDR3 nucleotides are TGCAGTGCTCCTGTAGCGGGGGGGCCCACAGATACGCAGTATTTT.

This clonotype was seen at least ten times. The chain combines TRBV5-6 with TRBJ2-3; 7 bases are shared with TRBD1. This CDR3 has 12 amino acids. Germline loops: CDR1 SGHDT, CDR2 YYEEEE. The V and J ends lost 5 bases and 4 bases, in that order; junction bases with no gene match: 1. CDR3 amino acids: CASSQGADTQYF. Written as DNA, the CDR3 is TGTGCCAGCAGTCAGGGGGCAGATACGCAGTATTTT.

This clonotype was seen at least ten times. V gene TRBV28 combines with J gene TRBJ1-3; no clear D gene. V lost 9 bases to trimming and J lost 2 bases, with 8 bases between them. The CDR3 has 12 residues. Germline V CDR1 and CDR2: MDHEN, SYDVKM. The CDR3 DNA is TGTGCCAGAGGTCGGCCTGGAAACACCATATATTTT. It specifies CARGRPGNTIYF. Filled out from reference TRBV28 and TRBJ1-3, the complete variable domain reads DVKVTQSSRYLVKRTGEKVFLECVQDMDHENMFWYRQDPGLGLRLIYFSYDVKMKEKGDIPEGYSVSREKKERFSLILESASTNQTSMYLCARGRPGNTIYFGEGSWLTVV.

This clonotype was recorded at least ten times. V gene TRBV10-3 combines with J gene TRBJ2-7, with 7 bases aligning to TRBD1. The CDR3 covers 13 residues. CDR1 is ENHRY and CDR2 is SYGVKD in the germline V gene. V dropped 6 bases and J dropped 4; count of bases not matched to a gene: 6. The CDR3 DNA reads TGTGCCATCAGCACCGGGACAGAATACGAGCAGTACTTC. Encoded protein: CAISTGTEYEQYF.

This clonotype was detected a few times. The rearrangement links TRBV20-1 to TRBJ1-5; D may be TRBD1 (5 bases). V shed 6 bases and J shed 8 bases, with 20 bases lying between them. CDR3 length: 14 amino acids. Germline values: CDR1 DFQATT, CDR2 SNEGSKA (reference sequence). This CDR3 reads CSAPRVGEVEPQHF. CDR3 in DNA: TGCAGTGCCCCCAGGGTCGGGGAAGTGGAGCCCCAGCATTTT.

By share, this clonotype counts as medium-sized. V usage is TRBV27 and J usage is TRBJ2-1; D perhaps matches TRBD2 (5 bases). Trimming cost V 5 bases and J 10 bases, with 12 bases left between them. The germline CDR1 and CDR2 sequences are MNHEY and SMNVEV (reference sequence). The CDR3 length is 12 residues. CDR3 in amino acids: CASSVGLTEQFF. In DNA, the CDR3 is TGTGCCAGCAGTGTAGGACTCACGGAGCAGTTCTTC.

The rearrangement uses TRBV20-1 and TRBJ1-5; D possibly corresponds to TRBD1 (5 bases). CDR1 DFQATT and CDR2 SNEGSKA come from the germline V gene (reference sequence). This CDR3 comprises 14 residues. Trimming cost V 5 bases and J 6 bases, with 17 bases left between them. The CDR3 is CSAGAAGPSQPQHF. The CDR3 nucleotides read TGCAGTGCTGGAGCTGCAGGGCCGAGTCAGCCCCAGCATTTT.

This clonotype came up many times. This sequence joins TRBV18 and TRBJ2-3, with TRBD1 identical over 12 bases. Per the germline V gene, CDR1 is KGHSH and CDR2 is LQKENI. Trimming cost V 4 bases and J 6 bases; bases outside gene matches: 5. This CDR3 is built from 15 residues. CDR3 in amino acids: CASSQGTGGADTQYF. The CDR3 nucleotides read TGTGCCAGCTCACAAGGGACAGGGGGCGCGGATACGCAGTATTTT.

This clonotype was counted many times. The J gene is TRBJ2-7, the V gene TRBV29-1; D perhaps matches TRBD2 (5 bases). Deletions cut 4 bases from V and 0 bases from J, with 7 bases between. Looked up from germline, CDR1 is SQVTM and CDR2 is ANQGSEA. The CDR3 loop spans 12 amino acids. This CDR3 is CSVGESSYEQYF. The CDR3 region has the DNA TGCAGCGTTGGGGAGAGCTCCTACGAGCAGTACTTC.

This clonotype has ten or more counts. This chain joins TRBV7-2 and TRBJ1-6; no clear D. With 2 bases removed from V and 11 bases from J, the gap between germline ends came to 7 bases. The CDR3 extends over 12 amino acids. Germline V CDR1 and CDR2: SGHTA, FQGNSA. The CDR3 DNA reads as TGTGCCAGCAGCTTAACGGGTCCACCCCTCCACTTT. Protein product: CASSLTGPPLHF.

This clonotype was counted ten times or more. V and J are TRBV12-3 or TRBV12-4 and TRBJ1-4, with TRBD1 identical over 8 bases. The CDR3 is 14 amino acids. J lost 8 bases, V lost 6 bases, and 8 bases had no gene match. The CDR3, as DNA: TGTGCCAGCAGGCCTCGACAGGGGCGGGAAAAACTGTTTTTT. Protein product: CASRPRQGREKLFF.

This clonotype was counted ten times or more. The chain recombines TRBV5-1 with TRBJ2-3; 8 nucleotides align to TRBD1. The trim removed 4 bases at V and 6 bases at J, leaving 7 bases unmatched. This CDR3 region has 14 residues. Germline CDR1 and CDR2: SGHRS and YFSETQ. This CDR3 is CASSTDRDTDTQYF. The CDR3 DNA follows: TGCGCCAGCAGCACGGACAGGGATACCGATACGCAGTATTTT.

This clonotype occurred many times. The rearrangement joins TRBV7-2 to TRBJ2-5; D is perhaps TRBD2 (5 bases). V dropped 3 bases and J dropped 1 base, with 15 bases sitting between them. The germline V gene encodes CDR1 SGHTA and CDR2 FQGNSA. CDR3 length: 16 amino acids. The CDR3 loop reads CASSLLIGVVQETQYF. The CDR3 DNA reads TGTGCCAGCAGCTTGCTAATCGGGGTTGTCCAAGAGACCCAGTACTTC. The full variable domain, in which reference TRBV7-2 and TRBJ2-5 provide the parts outside the CDR3, is GAGVSQSPSNKVTEKGKDVELRCDPISGHTALYWYRQSLGQGLEFLIYFQGNSAPDKSGLPSDRFSAERTGGSVSTLTIQRTQQEDSAVYLCASSLLIGVVQETQYFGPGTRLLVL.

There are many counts of this clonotype. The V and J genes are TRBV11-2 and TRBJ2-3; the D gene is possibly TRBD1 (6 bases). This CDR3 is built from 15 residues. The ends were cut back, 1 base at V and 2 bases at J, with 10 bases in the middle. Germline V lookup: CDR1 SGHAT, CDR2 FQNNGV. The CDR3 loop reads CASSLADRDTDTQYF. CDR3 in DNA: TGTGCCAGCAGCTTAGCGGACAGAGACACAGATACGCAGTATTTT.

This clonotype was detected many times. J is TRBJ2-1 and V is TRBV3-1; no definite D call. Germline assignment: CDR1 LGHDT and CDR2 YNNKEL (reference sequence). This CDR3 is built from 15 residues. Trimming pared 1 base from V and 4 bases from J, leaving 11 bases between. The chain's CDR3 is CASSQAPWQYNEQFF. In DNA form, the CDR3 reads TGTGCCAGCAGCCAAGCACCGTGGCAGTACAATGAGCAGTTCTTC.

In this sample, this clonotype turned up many times. V and J are TRBV4-1 and TRBJ2-4, with 13 bases lining up with TRBD2. In germline, CDR1 is MGHRA, CDR2 YSYEKL. This CDR3 comprises 19 residues. Losses at the gene ends were 5 bases for V and 3 bases for J; bases not matched to a gene: 13. DNA for the CDR3: TGCGCCAGCAGCTATGTCACTAGCGGGGGGGCAATAGGCAAAAACATTCAGTACTTC. Its translation: CASSYVTSGGAIGKNIQYF.

This clonotype was seen ten or more times. J is TRBJ2-3 and V is TRBV11-2; D is undetermined. CDR1 is SGHAT, CDR2 FQNNGV, per germline. The CDR3 has 15 residues. Trimming stripped 0 bases from V and 1 base from J, with 8 bases between. This CDR3 is CASSLDFAGTDTQYF. The CDR3 nucleotides read TGTGCCAGCAGCTTAGACTTTGCAGGCACAGATACGCAGTATTTT.

This clonotype came up many times. The chain is built from TRBV6-5 and TRBJ1-4; a weak D match, TRBD1 (6 bases). CDR1 is MNHEY and CDR2 is SVGAGI in the germline V gene. This CDR3 has 13 amino acids. V lost 5 bases to trimming and J lost 7 bases, with 11 bases between them. The CDR3, as DNA: TGTGCCAGCAGTCTACAGGGCGGTGAAAAACTGTTTTTT. This encodes CASSLQGGEKLFF.

Ten or more counts support this clonotype. The rearrangement joins TRBV28 to TRBJ1-2; TRBD1 matches 7 bases. The V and J ends lost 8 bases and 6 bases, in that order; junction bases with no gene match: 12. Germline-derived CDR1 and CDR2 are MDHEN and SYDVKM. The CDR3 runs 14 residues. The CDR3 DNA is TGTGCCAGCTGCTACGGCAGGGGGATTAATGGCTACACCTTC. Amino acid sequence: CASCYGRGINGYTF.

This clonotype showed up just once. A much bigger clone sits one base away, suggesting this may be a read error. The genes are TRBV11-2 and TRBJ2-3; 8 bases are a match to TRBD2. CDR1 SGHAT and CDR2 FQNNGV come from the germline V gene. J gave up 2 bases and V 9 bases, and 10 bases lay outside the gene matches. The CDR3 sequence is 15 residues long. The CDR3 region is CARSRGAGATDTQYF. Written as DNA, the CDR3 is TGTGCCAGAAGCCGCGGAGCGGGGGCCACAGATACGCAGTATTTT.

This clonotype has at least ten counts. The chain links TRBV6-6 to TRBJ2-6, with D hard to call. The CDR3 extends over 15 amino acids. In germline, CDR1 is MNHNY, CDR2 SVGAGI (reference sequence). Trimming cost V 0 bases and J 0 bases, with 3 bases left between them. The CDR3, as DNA: TGTGCCAGCAGTTACTCGACCTCTGGGGCCAACGTCCTGACTTTC. Translated, it gives CASSYSTSGANVLTF.

This clonotype has a count of ten or more. The chain couples TRBV2 to TRBJ2-5, with D hard to call. The V gene lost 4 bases and the J gene lost 0 bases, with 6 bases spanning the gap. The CDR3 consists of 13 residues. Germline CDR1 and CDR2: SNHLY and FYNNEI. CDR3 sequence (DNA): TGTGCCAGCAGTGGCCTAAACCAAGAGACCCAGTACTTC. Translation gives CASSGLNQETQYF.

The chain joins TRBV5-1 to TRBJ1-6, with TRBD1 matching 7 bases. Germline CDR1 and CDR2: SGHRS and YFSETQ. This CDR3 comprises 16 residues. Trimming cost V 4 bases and J 7 bases; bases outside gene matches: 11. The DNA of the CDR3 is TGCGCCAGCAGCCTGTCTACCGGGACAGAGAATTCACCCCTCCACTTT. Translated, it gives CASSLSTGTENSPLHF.